These 22 T cell receptor beta chains originate from one sample sequenced in a study of beta chain features in type 1 diabetes. Reverse transcription of all isolated RNA meant that expressed TCRB transcripts were sequenced. The protocol was immunoSEQ multiplex PCR, while the TCRdb copy is restricted to in-frame clones and leaves out a portion. The data show hundreds of thousands of clones, 15% to 18% seen once. The sample consisted of naive CD4+ T cells from blood. The receptor set was obtained from a man between 18 and 35 years old in good health.

The V gene is TRBV4-2, the J gene TRBJ2-7; 14 bases map to TRBD2. The CDR3 is made up of 20 amino acids. The trim removed 0 bases at V and 0 bases at J, leaving 10 bases unmatched. Looked up from germline, CDR1 is LGHNA and CDR2 is YNFKEQ. CDR3 sequence (DNA): TGTGCCAGCAGCCAAGATCCGGGACTAGCGGGAGCGTCTATCTCCTACGAGCAGTACTTC. Translation gives CASSQDPGLAGASISYEQYF.

Only a few counts were recorded for this clone. The rearrangement joins TRBV7-9 to TRBJ1-5, with D possibly being TRBD1 (5 bases). This CDR3 spans 15 amino acids. V was cut by 1 base and J by 3 bases, with 10 bases left in between. Germline assignment: CDR1 SEHNR and CDR2 FQNEAQ (reference sequence). In DNA, the CDR3 is TGTGCCAGCAGCTTAGAGGGGCTTGACAATCAGCCCCAGCATTTT. This codes for CASSLEGLDNQPQHF.

The chain joins TRBV19 to TRBJ2-1, with D possibly being TRBD1 (6 bases). The CDR3 has 17 residues. Trimming cost V 6 bases and J 4 bases, with 22 bases left between them. Germline CDR1 LNHDA, CDR2 SQIVND (reference sequence). CDR3 in DNA: TGTGCCAGTAGACCAGGGGCCCTAATTGGGGGTTACAATGAGCAGTTCTTC. Translated: CASRPGALIGGYNEQFF.

V and J are TRBV5-4 and TRBJ2-1; the match to TRBD2 covers 9 bases. Germline assignment: CDR1 SGHNT and CDR2 YYREEE (reference sequence). Trimming removed 7 bases from V and 3 bases from J; junction bases left unmatched: 5. This CDR3 is 14 amino acids long. The CDR3: CASVLAGSYNEQFF. The CDR3 nucleotides are TGTGCCAGCGTCCTAGCGGGGAGCTACAATGAGCAGTTCTTC.

The rearrangement uses TRBV2 and TRBJ1-4; D unclear. CDR3 size: 14 residues. The germline V gene has CDR1 SNHLY and CDR2 FYNNEI. The V end lost 5 bases, the J end lost 2 bases, and 9 bases lay between the germline ends. DNA for the CDR3: TGTGCCAGCAGTCAGGAGTGGACTAATGAAAAACTGTTTTTT. This sequence encodes CASSQEWTNEKLFF.

The rearrangement joins TRBV9 to TRBJ1-2; TRBD1 aligns across 7 bases. The CDR3 extends over 14 amino acids. V shed 2 bases and J 3 bases; nucleotides not matched to a gene: 4. The germline CDR1 and CDR2 sequences are SGDLS and YYNGEE. The CDR3 sequence: CASSVGTGDYGYTF. The CDR3 coding sequence is TGTGCCAGCAGCGTGGGTACAGGGGACTATGGCTACACCTTC.

This chain uses TRBV7-2 with TRBJ2-1; a possible D gene is TRBD1 (5 bases). CDR3 length: 15 residues. From germline, CDR1 is SGHTA and CDR2 FQGNSA. The ends were cut back, 5 bases at V and 0 bases at J, with 11 bases in the middle. The CDR3 loop is CASSTDRSSYNEQFF. Written as DNA, the CDR3 is TGTGCCAGCAGCACCGACAGAAGCTCCTACAATGAGCAGTTCTTC.

This clone occurred a few times. Other DNA sequences from this sample encode an identical CDR3 as well. The rearrangement links TRBV15 to TRBJ2-7, with D unclear. The CDR3 consists of 14 residues. Germline V gene data show CDR1 as LNHNV and CDR2 as YYDKDF (reference sequence). Between the trimmed V and J ends, which lost 1 base and 0 bases, there was a span of 7 bases. CDR3 bases: TGTGCCACCAGCAGAGGAGGTAACTCCTACGAGCAGTACTTC. It is translated as CATSRGGNSYEQYF.

This chain joins TRBV5-6 and TRBJ1-2; maybe TRBD1 (5 bases). From germline, CDR1 is SGHDT and CDR2 YYEEEE. The CDR3 is 15 amino acids. V dropped 0 bases and J dropped 8 bases, with 17 bases sitting between them. CDR3 bases: TGTGCCAGCAGCTTGGGATCGGCATCTCAGGGAGGCTACACCTTC. Its translation is CASSLGSASQGGYTF.

This clone was counted only a few times. CDR3 sequence (DNA): TGTGCCAGCAGACCTACAGGGTTGGGTTTCAACACTGAAGCTTTCTTT. Translating gives CASRPTGLGFNTEAFF. The chain uses TRBV7-9 and TRBJ1-1; tentatively, D is TRBD1 (6 bases). The V gene's germline CDR1 is SEHNR and CDR2 FQNEAQ (reference sequence). This CDR3 comprises 16 residues. V was shortened by 6 bases and J by 2 bases, with 19 bases between the two germline ends. Combining the CDR3 with reference TRBV7-9 and TRBJ1-1 gives the whole variable domain DTGVSQNPRHKITKRGQNVTFRCDPISEHNRLYWYRQTLGQGPEFLTYFQNEAQLEKSRLLSDRFSAERPKGSFSTLEIQRTEQGDSAMYLCASRPTGLGFNTEAFFGQGTRLTVV.

This chain joins TRBV4-3 and TRBJ2-2; D is uncertain. This CDR3 contains 16 residues. With 0 bases removed from V and 3 bases from J, the gap between germline ends came to 11 bases. Germline V gene data show CDR1 as LGHNA and CDR2 as YSLEER. CDR3 in amino acids: CASSQEIIRDTGELFF. The CDR3 DNA reads TGCGCCAGCAGCCAAGAAATAATAAGGGACACCGGGGAGCTGTTTTTT.

The chain combines TRBV6-5 with TRBJ1-5; D is unclear. The CDR3 contains 14 residues. Germline V CDR1 and CDR2: MNHEY, SVGAGI. V was clipped by 5 bases and J by 1 base, with 9 bases between them. CDR3 nucleotides: TGTGCCAGCAGTGGCGCTAGGAGCAATCAGCCCCAGCATTTT. Protein: CASSGARSNQPQHF.

In this sample, this clone turned up a few times. The chain combines TRBV5-6 with TRBJ2-2, with a possible D match to TRBD1 (6 bases). The germline V gene encodes CDR1 SGHDT and CDR2 YYEEEE. The CDR3 covers 14 residues. Trimming removed 5 bases at V and 1 base at J, with 9 bases between. The CDR3 sequence is CASRGQLNTGELFF. The CDR3 DNA reads as TGTGCCAGCAGGGGACAATTGAACACCGGGGAGCTGTTTTTT.

This chain uses TRBV13 with TRBJ2-1; a weak D match, TRBD1 (6 bases). This CDR3 comprises 13 residues. Trimming cost V 8 bases and J 4 bases, with 12 bases left between them. Looked up from germline, CDR1 is PRHDT and CDR2 is FYEKMQ (reference sequence). The CDR3 protein is CASLQGVYNEQFF. CDR3 in DNA: TGTGCCAGCCTACAGGGAGTTTACAATGAGCAGTTCTTC.

This chain links TRBV4-3 with TRBJ2-5; D is possibly TRBD1 or TRBD2 (6 bases each). Germline-derived CDR1 and CDR2 are LGHNA and YSLEER. Deletions cut 5 bases from V and 5 bases from J, with 9 bases between. This CDR3 comprises 12 residues. The CDR3, as DNA: TGCGCCAGCAGCAGGAGGGGGGAGACCCAGTACTTC. Translated: CASSRRGETQYF.

This rearrangement joins TRBV7-9 to TRBJ2-1; D gene ambiguous. The CDR3 is 16 amino acids. Trimming shortened V by 5 bases and J by 4 bases, and 18 bases separated the two germline ends. Germline CDR1 and CDR2: SEHNR and FQNEAQ (reference sequence). The CDR3 sequence is CASSPTYLRRYNEQFF. CDR3 in DNA: TGTGCCAGCAGCCCCACCTACCTCCGTAGGTACAATGAGCAGTTCTTC.

This clone has more than one count but fewer than ten. This rearrangement joins TRBV7-8 to TRBJ2-2; D gene unclear. There are 16 residues in the CDR3. The ends were cut back, 1 base at V and 5 bases at J, with 14 bases in the middle. Looked up from germline, CDR1 is SGHVS and CDR2 is FQNEAQ. The CDR3 loop is CASSLGLVVETGELFF. Written as DNA, the CDR3 is TGTGCCAGCAGCTTAGGGCTGGTGGTAGAAACCGGGGAGCTGTTTTTT.

The chain is built from TRBV9 and TRBJ1-2; 11 bases fit TRBD1. The V gene's germline CDR1 is SGDLS and CDR2 YYNGEE. The junction had 4 bases not matched to a gene; V was cut back by 0 bases and J by 3 bases. The length of the CDR3 is 16 residues. The CDR3 DNA sequence: TGTGCCAGCAGCGTAGGTGGGGGACAGGGGGACTATGGCTACACCTTC. Translation: CASSVGGGQGDYGYTF.

The rearrangement links TRBV11-2 to TRBJ2-7; TRBD1 aligns across 7 bases. Looked up from germline, CDR1 is SGHAT and CDR2 is FQNNGV. The CDR3 is made up of 15 amino acids. The V segment lost 0 bases and the J segment 2 bases; nucleotides outside the gene matches: 4. The CDR3 protein is CASSLETGWAYEQYF. Written as DNA, the CDR3 is TGTGCCAGCAGCTTAGAGACAGGGTGGGCCTACGAGCAGTACTTC. Based on the CDR3 plus reference TRBV11-2 and TRBJ2-7, the full variable domain is EAGVAQSPRYKIIEKRQSVAFWCNPISGHATLYWYQQILGQGPKLLIQFQNNGVVDDSQLPKDRFSAERLKGVDSTLKIQPAKLEDSAVYLCASSLETGWAYEQYFGPGTRLTVT.

This clone came up a few times. The chain carries TRBV5-1 and TRBJ1-4, with 8 bases lining up with TRBD1. In germline, CDR1 is SGHRS, CDR2 YFSETQ. The CDR3 is made up of 14 amino acids. The junction had 5 bases not matched to a gene; V was cut back by 4 bases and J by 6 bases. The CDR3 nucleotides read TGCGCCAGCAGCCACAGGGGGTCGGATGAAAAACTGTTTTTT. Amino acids: CASSHRGSDEKLFF.

This sequence joins TRBV9 and TRBJ1-6; possible D gene TRBD1, 6 bases. V was trimmed by 4 bases and J by 7 bases, leaving 12 bases between them. The CDR3 is 14 residues long. Germline values: CDR1 SGDLS, CDR2 YYNGEE. The CDR3 is CASSPGVSNSPLHF. CDR3 DNA sequence: TGTGCCAGCAGCCCAGGGGTCTCCAATTCACCCCTCCACTTT. The full variable domain, rest sourced from reference TRBV9 and TRBJ1-6, is DSGVTQTPKHLITATGQRVTLRCSPRSGDLSVYWYQQSLDQGLQFLIQYYNGEERAKGNILERFSAQQFPDLHSELNLSSLELGDSALYFCASSPGVSNSPLHFGNGTRLTVT.

The rearrangement uses TRBV21-1 and TRBJ2-3. TRBV21-1 is given as a pseudogene. The CDR3 is 16 amino acids. Written as DNA, the CDR3 is TGTGCCAGCACCCTCTCCCGTGGACCCCCGGTGGATACGCAGTATTTT. Protein: CASTLSRGPPVDTQYF.